The 22 T cell receptor beta chains below were found in one sample sequenced in a study of T cells after yellow fever vaccination. TCRdb reanalysed the 5' RACE reads using MiXCR and keeps one entry per CDR3 protein. The sample shows more than 200,000 distinct CDR3 sequences, roughly 4% of them seen only once. The source material was PBMCs, sampled 15 days after the yellow fever booster vaccination. Every receptor here comes from a man aged 18 to 29 who received the YFV17D yellow fever vaccine.

This clonotype has ten or more counts. This chain joins TRBV12-3 or TRBV12-4 and TRBJ1-4; D not resolved. The germline V and J ends were trimmed by 6 bases and 10 bases, with 24 bases remaining between them. The CDR3 covers 16 residues. The CDR3 DNA reads TGTGCCAGCAGAGGTCCCCCCTCCGGGGAAGCTGCAAAACTGTTTTTT. Amino acid sequence: CASRGPPSGEAAKLFF.

This clonotype was detected ten times or more. This chain links TRBV18 with TRBJ2-5, with 10 bases lining up with TRBD2. The CDR3 has 17 residues. Losses at the gene ends were 0 bases for V and 2 bases for J; bases not matched to a gene: 6. Germline lookup yields CDR1 KGHSH and CDR2 LQKENI. The CDR3 reads CASSPPHSLAGQETQYF. The CDR3 DNA sequence: TGTGCCAGCTCACCACCGCATTCACTAGCGGGGCAAGAGACCCAGTACTTC.

This clonotype was counted at least ten times. This chain connects TRBV5-1 to TRBJ2-2; 11 bases fit TRBD2. Germline V gives CDR1 SGHRS, CDR2 YFSETQ. This CDR3 contains 19 residues. V shed 0 bases and J 2 bases; nucleotides not matched to a gene: 9. CDR3 protein: CASSLERASGGINTGELFF. CDR3 nucleotide sequence: TGCGCCAGCAGCTTGGAGAGGGCTAGCGGGGGGATTAACACCGGGGAGCTGTTTTTT.

The sample holds many counts of this clonotype. The chain uses TRBV20-1 and TRBJ2-7; 7 bases line up with TRBD2. CDR3 length equals 14 residues. CDR1 DFQATT and CDR2 SNEGSKA come from the germline V gene (reference sequence). Trimming cost V 3 bases and J 6 bases; bases outside gene matches: 11. The CDR3 spells CSASSPGGSGEQYF. The CDR3, as DNA: TGCAGTGCTAGTTCTCCGGGGGGTTCCGGCGAGCAGTACTTC.

The table lists this clonotype with many counts. The J gene is TRBJ1-2, the V gene TRBV2; D not certain. The ends were cut back, 2 bases at V and 1 base at J, with 2 bases in the middle. This CDR3 is built from 12 residues. Per the germline V gene, CDR1 is SNHLY and CDR2 is FYNNEI. The CDR3 spells CASSERNYGYTF. In DNA, the CDR3 is TGTGCCAGCAGTGAACGTAACTATGGCTACACCTTC.

This clonotype was counted at least ten times. This chain uses TRBV7-9 with TRBJ1-2; D unresolved. The germline gives CDR1 SEHNR, CDR2 FQNEAQ (reference sequence). This CDR3 is built from 14 residues. Trimming pared 4 bases from V and 3 bases from J, leaving 12 bases between. The CDR3 sequence is CASSSPGYDYGYTF. As DNA, the CDR3 is TGTGCCAGCAGCTCTCCGGGCTACGACTATGGCTACACCTTC.

This clonotype was observed many times. The chain has TRBV10-3 and TRBJ2-3, with D possibly being TRBD2 (6 bases). V lost 1 base and J lost 0, with 8 bases in between. This CDR3 region has 15 residues. Per the germline V gene, CDR1 is ENHRY and CDR2 is SYGVKD. For the CDR3, the DNA is TGTGCCATCAGTGAGTATAGCGGTAGCACAGATACGCAGTATTTT. Protein sequence: CAISEYSGSTDTQYF.

In this sample, this clonotype turned up many times. CDR3 bases: TGCAGTGCTAGAGGAGCGCGGAAAGGAGGTTACTTCTTT. It encodes CSARGARKGGYFF. The rearrangement joins TRBV20-1 to TRBJ1-1, with D hard to call. There are 13 residues in the CDR3. Trimming took off 1 base at V and 14 bases at J, with 20 bases between the two ends. The V gene's germline CDR1 is DFQATT and CDR2 SNEGSKA (reference sequence).

This clonotype was detected ten times or more. The CDR3 DNA sequence: TGTGCCAGCTCACCGCGACAGATCACTGAAGCTTTCTTT. Protein: CASSPRQITEAFF. The chain couples TRBV18 to TRBJ1-1; a weak D match, TRBD1 (5 bases). The ends were cut back, 3 bases at V and 4 bases at J, with 9 bases in the middle. Germline loops: CDR1 KGHSH, CDR2 LQKENI. This CDR3 region has 13 residues.

This clonotype was counted ten times or more. This sequence joins TRBV7-9 and TRBJ2-7, with D possibly being TRBD2 (6 bases). V gave up 4 bases and J gave up 4 bases, with 17 bases separating them. The CDR3 spans 15 residues. The germline V gene encodes CDR1 SEHNR and CDR2 FQNEAQ (reference sequence). The CDR3 nucleotides read TGTGCCAGCAGCTCGTCCGGGACTCTATTTTACGAGCAGTACTTC. The encoded protein is CASSSSGTLFYEQYF.

This clonotype has ten or more counts. The J gene is TRBJ2-5, the V gene TRBV7-2; D unclear. The CDR3 is made up of 13 amino acids. CDR1 is SGHTA, CDR2 FQGNSA, per germline. The ends were cut back, 2 bases at V and 3 bases at J, with 7 bases in the middle. The CDR3 spells CASSLSWKETQYF. Written as DNA, the CDR3 is TGTGCCAGCAGCTTAAGCTGGAAAGAGACCCAGTACTTC.

Worth noting for this clonotype: Being one base from a much bigger clone, this may be a read error. The chain uses TRBV10-3 and TRBJ2-7; D gene uncertain. This CDR3 has 13 amino acids. The ends were cut back, 4 bases at V and 6 bases at J, with 13 bases in the middle. Germline CDR1 reads ENHRY; CDR2 reads SYGVKD. CDR3 DNA sequence: TGTGCCATCAGTGGATGGGATAAGCGCGAGCAGTACGTC. Protein product: CAISGWDKREQYV.

This clonotype was counted many times. J is TRBJ1-2 and V is TRBV4-1, with TRBD1 as a possible D gene (6 bases). CDR1 and CDR2 from the germline V gene are MGHRA and YSYEKL. The CDR3 length is 15 residues. V was pared by 3 bases and J by 6 bases, with 17 bases between. The chain's CDR3 is CASSQRGGVENGYTF. Here the CDR3 DNA reads TGCGCCAGCAGCCAGAGGGGGGGAGTTGAGAATGGCTACACCTTC.

This clonotype was recorded at least ten times. V is TRBV7-9 and J is TRBJ1-1, with 7 bases that match TRBD1. The length of the CDR3 is 14 residues. Germline-derived CDR1 and CDR2 are SEHNR and FQNEAQ (reference sequence). Trimming took 8 bases from V and 1 from J; bases not matched to a gene: 7. The CDR3 reads CASGRNRGNTEAFF. Written as DNA, the CDR3 is TGTGCCAGCGGCCGGAACAGGGGGAACACTGAAGCTTTCTTT.

Many counts were recorded for this clonotype. The chain uses TRBV5-1 and TRBJ1-1; D ambiguous. Per the germline V gene, CDR1 is SGHRS and CDR2 is YFSETQ. The CDR3 is 12 residues long. Trimming removed 0 bases at V and 8 bases at J, with 8 bases between. In DNA form, the CDR3 reads TGCGCCAGCAGCTTGGTTGGGGAGGAAGCTTTCTTT. This codes for CASSLVGEEAFF.

This clonotype was counted many times. The chain has TRBV5-6 and TRBJ2-2; D could derive from TRBD1 or TRBD2 (5 bases each). The germline V gene encodes CDR1 SGHDT and CDR2 YYEEEE. Trimming removed 0 bases at V and 4 bases at J, with 13 bases between. This CDR3 has 16 residues. CDR3 coding DNA: TGTGCCAGCAGCTTGGACGTCAGGGCGGGCACCGGGGAGCTGTTTTTT. The encoded protein is CASSLDVRAGTGELFF.

This clonotype was observed many times. This chain connects TRBV7-6 to TRBJ1-4, with D tentatively TRBD1 (6 bases). The germline V gene encodes CDR1 SGHVS and CDR2 FNYEAQ. This CDR3 has 15 residues. Deletions cut 7 bases from V and 10 bases from J, with 22 bases between. The CDR3 here is CASTNPLRDKGKLFF. CDR3 in DNA: TGTGCCAGCACCAACCCTCTCCGGGACAAGGGAAAACTGTTTTTT.

This clonotype was seen repeatedly, ten times or more. The gene calls are TRBV29-1 and TRBJ1-1, with TRBD1 matching 8 bases. In germline, CDR1 is SQVTM, CDR2 ANQGSEA. The CDR3 is 11 residues long. V lost 4 bases to trimming and J lost 7 bases; unmatched junction nucleotides: 2. The CDR3 reads CSVGTGREAFF. For the CDR3, the DNA is TGCAGCGTTGGGACAGGGCGTGAAGCTTTCTTT.

This clonotype was seen at least ten times. V is TRBV5-1 and J is TRBJ2-4, with TRBD2 as a possible D gene (5 bases). The V and J ends lost 1 base and 3 bases respectively, with 20 bases between them. The CDR3 is 18 amino acids. Germline V gene lookup returns CDR1 SGHRS and CDR2 YFSETQ. The chain's CDR3 is CASSLMVFGEYFKNIQYF. CDR3 sequence (DNA): TGCGCCAGCAGCTTGATGGTGTTTGGGGAGTATTTCAAAAACATTCAGTACTTC.

This clonotype was seen a handful of times. The chain is built from TRBV11-3 and TRBJ2-1, with D perhaps matching TRBD1 or TRBD2 (5 bases each). V gave up 5 bases and J gave up 9 bases, with 14 bases separating them. The CDR3 length is 13 residues. From germline, CDR1 is SGHNT and CDR2 YENEEA. The CDR3, as DNA: TGTGCCAGCAGCGCCGGGACGGGCTCTGAGCAGTTCTTC. Its protein product is CASSAGTGSEQFF.

The chain uses TRBV12-3 or TRBV12-4 and TRBJ1-1; D remains ambiguous. This CDR3 comprises 15 residues. Trimming cost V 5 bases and J 2 bases, with 15 bases left between them. Here the CDR3 DNA reads TGTGCCAGCAGTGCGTTCATGGACGCAAACACTGAAGCTTTCTTT. Residues: CASSAFMDANTEAFF.

This clonotype has at least ten counts. V and J are TRBV4-3 and TRBJ1-4, with D unclear. The CDR3 is 15 amino acids. CDR1 LGHNA and CDR2 YSLEER come from the germline V gene. Trimming took 1 base from V and 0 from J, leaving 6 bases between them. CDR3: CASSQGVATNEKLFF. The CDR3 DNA follows: TGCGCCAGCAGCCAAGGGGTCGCAACTAATGAAAAACTGTTTTTT.